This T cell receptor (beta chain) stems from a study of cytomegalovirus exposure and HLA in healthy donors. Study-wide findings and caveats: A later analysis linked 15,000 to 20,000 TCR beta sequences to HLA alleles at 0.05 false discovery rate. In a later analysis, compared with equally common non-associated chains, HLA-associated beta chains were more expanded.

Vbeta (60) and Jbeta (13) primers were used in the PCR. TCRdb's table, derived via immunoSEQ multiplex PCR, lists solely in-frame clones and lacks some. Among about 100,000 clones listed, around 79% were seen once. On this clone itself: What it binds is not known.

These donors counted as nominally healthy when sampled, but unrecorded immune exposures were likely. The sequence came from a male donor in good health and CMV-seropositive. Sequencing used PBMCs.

The CDR3 is CATSRDRQGISYGYTF. CDR3 bases: TGTGCCACCAGCAGAGATCGGCAGGGTATATCCTATGGCTACACCTTC. V usage is TRBV15 and J usage is TRBJ1-2; tentatively, D is TRBD1 (5 bases). The V gene lost 0 bases and the J gene lost 4 bases, with 15 bases spanning the gap. The CDR3 runs to 16 residues. Germline V CDR1 and CDR2: LNHNV, YYDKDF (reference sequence).